This T cell receptor (beta chain) was documented in a study of T cell responses to AZD1222 COVID-19 vaccine. V was pared by 0 bases and J by 1 base, with 9 bases between. The CDR3 loop spans 15 amino acids. Germline loops: CDR1 MNHNY, CDR2 SVGAGI (reference sequence). Sequenced by immunoSEQ multiplex PCR; TCRdb stores in-frame clones only, minus some. The table includes roughly 180,000 clones, 90% detected once. A note on this clone: Its specificity is unknown.

Whole-study results and caveats: Scientists sampled the repertoires only once the peak T cell response had passed. Possibly, clonal diversity was underestimated; donors were largely white British and included more females.

The gene calls are TRBV6-6 and TRBJ1-1, with D unresolved. The source was peripheral blood, collected on day 0 of AZD1222 vaccination. This clonotype originated in an adult in good health. DNA of the CDR3: TGTGCCAGCAGTTACTCGGTCCACGGGAACACTGAAGCTTTCTTT. Residues: CASSYSVHGNTEAFF.